The clone carrying this TCR beta chain showed up many times. No antigen is known for it. The CDR3 runs to 15 residues. V lost 0 bases and J 0 bases, leaving 3 bases between the germline ends. The sample comes from a study of early T cells in non-severe SARS-CoV-2 infection. About the study: Investigators sequenced bulk RNA drawn from unsorted whole blood, and chains remained unpaired. Study-level findings and limits: The matching step, a VDJdb search, favored anti-spike CD8 responses and missed private and CD4 specificities.

Separate cDNA molecules each had unique molecular identifiers attached to them. TCRdb re-derived calls from the 5' RACE reads in MiXCR, one entry per CDR3 protein. The table includes around 49,000 distinct CDR3 sequences, over 3.5% detected once. Source material: whole blood. V usage is TRBV12-3 or TRBV12-4 and J usage is TRBJ2-6; no reliable D call. The TCR comes from an adult who was a healthcare worker with PCR-confirmed SARS-CoV-2 infection or an uninfected control (not recorded which). In DNA, the CDR3 is TGTGCCAGCAGTTTAGCTGTCTCTGGGGCCAACGTCCTGACTTTC. Protein: CASSLAVSGANVLTF.